This TCR beta chain comes out of a study of blood T cell repertoires in COVID-19. Study information: Donors in the United States, Italy and Spain gave samples during acute or convalescent COVID-19.

Produced via immunoSEQ multiplex PCR; TCRdb's table is partial and in-frame only. The table has 150,000 to 200,000 clones, more than 75% seen once. The CDR3 has 13 amino acids. CDR1 and CDR2 from the germline V gene are MNHEY and SMNVEV (reference sequence). V was clipped by 3 bases and J by 1 base, with 6 bases between them. The chain recombines TRBV27 with TRBJ1-1; unclear D gene. The receptor's source is a human donor with acute COVID-19. The donor label of this sample is uncertain. Sequencing was done on a sample of PBMCs or T cells enriched from blood (not recorded which). The CDR3 DNA sequence: TGTGCCAGCAGTTTTTTATCGAACACTGAAGCTTTCTTT. Protein product: CASSFLSNTEAFF.